Listed below are T cell receptor beta chains from one sample, sequenced in a study of blood T cell repertoires in COVID-19. Profiling relied on immunoSEQ multiplex PCR, and the TCRdb table lists in-frame clones only, not all of them. Seen here are 40,000 to 65,000 clones, about 86% observed once, and the top ten hold about 11%. The sample was peripheral blood. Source of these receptors: a man in his 70s with active COVID-19. The CDR3 runs from the conserved cysteine through the conserved F or W. A D gene is named only where the DNA matches it firmly. Size is stated for part of the rows, as once, few or many counts, or as a class when the clone is expanded.

d_call,j_call,clone_size,v_call,cdr3_nt,cdr3_aa
TRBD1,TRBJ2-5,.,TRBV18,TGTGCCAGCTCACCAAAGGACAGGGGCTTTAAAGAGACCCAGTACTTC,CASSPKDRGFKETQYF
TRBD1,TRBJ2-7,.,TRBV7-2,TGTGCCAGCAGCGCACAGGGGGGAGCCTACGAGCAGTACTTC,CASSAQGGAYEQYF
TRBD1,TRBJ1-1,.,TRBV5-1,TGCGCCAGCAGCCGACAGGGGATGGAGAACACTGAAGCTTTCTTT,CASSRQGMENTEAFF
TRBD1,TRBJ1-4,.,TRBV9,TGTGCCAGCAGCGCTCTAGGGACAGGAGGAGAAAAACTGTTTTTT,CASSALGTGGEKLFF
.,TRBJ2-1,.,TRBV11-3,TGTGCCAGCAGCTTAGAGTCCGGGTTCAATGAGCAGTTCTTC,CASSLESGFNEQFF
.,TRBJ1-2,few,TRBV7-9,TGTGCCAGCAGCTATGTTAGAGACAAGGGGTATGGCTACACCTTC,CASSYVRDKGYGYTF
.,TRBJ2-5,.,TRBV24-1,TGTGCCACCAGTGACCCGGACAGTTTCCAAGAGACCCAGTACTTC,CATSDPDSFQETQYF
TRBD1,TRBJ1-1,.,TRBV19,TGTGCCAGTAAGACAGGGCGGAACACTGAAGCTTTCTTT,CASKTGRNTEAFF
.,TRBJ1-2,.,TRBV6-2/TRBV6-3,TGTGCCAGCAGTCCACTCCCTAACTATGGCTACACCTTC,CASSPLPNYGYTF
TRBD2,TRBJ2-7,.,TRBV12-3/TRBV12-4,TGTGCCAGCAGTCCGGGACTAGCCGGCGAGCAGTACTTC,CASSPGLAGEQYF
TRBD2,TRBJ2-7,.,TRBV20-1,TGCAGTGCTAGTAAGTCCAGCGGGGGCCCCTACGAGCAGTACTTC,CSASKSSGGPYEQYF
.,TRBJ1-6,.,TRBV11-1,TGTGCCAGCAGCTCGACAAGGCACGATTCACCCCTCCACTTT,CASSSTRHDSPLHF